The 4 T cell receptor beta chains below all came from one sample that was sequenced in a study of human T cells and chemical hapten exposure. The library attached unique molecular identifiers to individual cDNA molecules. TCRdb reanalysed the reads using MiXCR and keeps one entry per CDR3 protein. The repertoire consists of several thousand distinct CDR3 sequences, with almost 50% occurring once and the leading ten covering under 3.5%. Treatment: therapeutic diphenylcyclopropenone sensitization with weekly scalp DPC. The sequencing here drew on whole blood, taken before DPC sensitization or 2, 6, or about 24 weeks after (not recorded which). The receptors originated from an adult with alopecia areata. Some clones in this sample may be carry-over from other donors' samples. This table probably holds off-target reads from a library built for another chain.

The chain is built from TRBV28 and TRBJ2-5, with 8 positions matching TRBD2. This CDR3 is 14 amino acids long. The germline V gene encodes CDR1 MDHEN and CDR2 SYDVKM. J gave up 1 base and V 2 bases, and 0 bases lay outside the gene matches. The CDR3: CASSLSGGQETQYF. CDR3 nucleotides: TGTGCCAGCAGTTTAAGCGGGGGCCAAGAGACCCAGTACTTC. Full variable domain (outside the CDR3, taken from reference TRBV28 and TRBJ2-5): DVKVTQSSRYLVKRTGEKVFLECVQDMDHENMFWYRQDPGLGLRLIYFSYDVKMKEKGDIPEGYSVSREKKERFSLILESASTNQTSMYLCASSLSGGQETQYFGPGTRLLVL.

The rearrangement links TRBV20-1 to TRBJ2-1, with D unresolved. Trimming left V 6 bases short and J 7 bases short, with 10 bases between. CDR1 and CDR2 (germline): DFQATT, SNEGSKA (reference sequence). CDR3 length equals 11 residues. CDR3 nucleotides: TGCAGTGCCAGAAGAGGAAATGAGCAGTTCTTC. Translating it yields CSARRGNEQFF.

This rearrangement joins TRBV19 to TRBJ2-7; D might be TRBD1 (6 bases). Germline lookup yields CDR1 LNHDA and CDR2 SQIVND (reference sequence). The CDR3 contains 16 residues. The V end was cut by 4 bases, the J end by 0 bases, with 16 bases between. In DNA form, the CDR3 reads TGTGCCAGTAGTAGACACAGGGAAGACTACTCCTACGAGCAGTACTTC. It specifies CASSRHREDYSYEQYF.

This chain links TRBV6-2 or TRBV6-3 with TRBJ1-3; D remains ambiguous. The V gene lost 4 bases and the J gene lost 0 bases, with 16 bases spanning the gap. The germline V gene encodes CDR1 MNHEY and CDR2 SVGEGT. The CDR3 has 17 amino acids. CDR3 loop: CASSSASSYNSGNTIYF. DNA for the CDR3: TGTGCCAGCAGTTCTGCATCAAGCTACAACTCTGGAAACACCATATATTTT.